A single sample is the source of the 11 T cell receptor beta chains below, sequenced in a study of blood T cell repertoires in COVID-19. Here immunoSEQ multiplex PCR was the method, and the copy in TCRdb shows in-frame clones only, minus some. The data show roughly 290,000 clones, approximately 90% seen once. The sequencing sample was made of peripheral blood. All receptors derive from a woman aged 60-75 years with acute or convalescent COVID-19.

J is TRBJ1-4 and V is TRBV4-1, with D tentatively TRBD1 (6 bases). CDR1 is MGHRA, CDR2 YSYEKL, per germline. The length of the CDR3 is 16 residues. V was pared by 3 bases and J by 4 bases, with 15 bases between. Here the CDR3 reads CASSHPGGGDNEKLFF. In nucleotides, the CDR3 is TGCGCCAGCAGCCACCCCGGAGGGGGGGATAATGAAAAACTGTTTTTT.

This chain connects TRBV7-6 to TRBJ1-1; 11 bases fit TRBD1. Germline CDR1 is SGHVS and CDR2 is FNYEAQ. V lost 4 bases to trimming and J lost 5 bases; unmatched junction nucleotides: 9. The CDR3 consists of 16 residues. CDR3 residues: CASSSRTGGIGTEAFF. The DNA of the CDR3 is TGTGCCAGCAGCTCCCGGACAGGGGGCATAGGAACTGAAGCTTTCTTT.

The chain recombines TRBV6-1 with TRBJ2-2, with 10 bases aligning to TRBD2. Unmatched junction bases numbered 8, after V lost 1 base and J lost 0 bases. The germline CDR1 and CDR2 sequences are MNHNS and SASEGT. The CDR3 runs to 19 residues. The CDR3 region is CASSEGLAGVAANTGELFF. Written as DNA, the CDR3 is TGTGCCAGCAGTGAAGGTCTAGCGGGAGTCGCCGCGAACACCGGGGAGCTGTTTTTT.

The chain employs TRBV6-5 and TRBJ1-5; 9 nucleotides agree with TRBD1. Germline assignment: CDR1 MNHEY and CDR2 SVGAGI. CDR3 length: 15 residues. Germline trimming cut 2 bases from V and 7 bases from J; bases unmatched to any gene: 6. The CDR3 DNA is TGTGCCAGCAGTTACGGGACAGGGTCCGGCCAGCCCCAGCATTTT. It codes for CASSYGTGSGQPQHF.

The J gene is TRBJ2-7, the V gene TRBV3-1 (or the pseudogene TRBV3-2), with TRBD2 matching over 7 bases. V lost 1 base, J lost 13 bases, and 10 bases stayed unmatched. The CDR3 length is 13 residues. CDR1 and CDR2 from the germline V gene are LGHDT and YNNKEL (reference sequence). The CDR3 DNA sequence: TGTGCCAGCAGCCAAGGAGGAGGAGCGGGAAACTACTTC. Its protein is CASSQGGGAGNYF.

V is TRBV19 and J is TRBJ2-3; 8 bases are a match to TRBD2. The CDR3 runs to 16 residues. The germline gives CDR1 LNHDA, CDR2 SQIVND (reference sequence). The J segment lost 3 bases and the V segment lost 10 bases, leaving 15 bases of the junction unmatched. The CDR3 DNA reads TGTGCCACCGATCCCTCCCCGGGGGGGCCGACAGATACGCAGTATTTT. Translated: CATDPSPGGPTDTQYF.

V is TRBV6-5 and J is TRBJ1-1; D gene ambiguous. The ends were cut back, 5 bases at V and 4 bases at J, with 11 bases in the middle. Looked up from germline, CDR1 is MNHEY and CDR2 is SVGAGI. The CDR3 runs to 13 residues. CDR3 sequence reads: CASSSPAGTEAFF. CDR3 nucleotide sequence: TGTGCCAGCAGTAGTCCGGCAGGCACTGAAGCTTTCTTT.

The chain couples TRBV10-3 to TRBJ2-7, with 13 bases matching TRBD2. V shed 4 bases, J shed 6 bases, and the junction held 6 bases outside the gene matches. CDR1 and CDR2 (germline): ENHRY, SYGVKD. CDR3 length: 15 residues. Here the CDR3 reads CAISGGRTSGSEQYF. The CDR3 DNA follows: TGTGCCATCAGTGGGGGGCGGACTAGCGGGAGCGAGCAGTACTTC.

V is TRBV11-2 and J is TRBJ2-7; maybe TRBD1 (6 bases). This CDR3 is built from 14 residues. Germline assignment: CDR1 SGHAT and CDR2 FQNNGV. V gave up 5 bases and J gave up 0 bases, with 11 bases separating them. Here the CDR3 DNA reads TGTGCCAGCAGCCCGGGACAATTCTCCTACGAGCAGTACTTC. This translates into CASSPGQFSYEQYF.

The genes are TRBV3-1 (or the pseudogene TRBV3-2) and TRBJ1-3, with 8 nucleotides matching TRBD1. The V and J ends lost 5 bases and 1 base, in that order; junction bases with no gene match: 4. Germline CDR1 reads LGHDT; CDR2 reads YNNKEL (reference sequence). CDR3 length equals 15 residues. DNA of the CDR3: TGTGCCAGCAGCTCCTGGACAGGGTCTGGAAACACCATATATTTT. Residues: CASSSWTGSGNTIYF.

This chain uses TRBV10-3 with TRBJ1-1; maybe TRBD1 (5 bases). The CDR3 contains 13 residues. Per germline, CDR1 ENHRY and CDR2 SYGVKD. Trimming took 10 bases from V and 0 from J, leaving 12 bases between them. The CDR3 here is CATGLLMNTEAFF. The CDR3 bases are TGTGCCACAGGGCTCCTCATGAACACTGAAGCTTTCTTT.